Presented here are 5 T cell receptor beta chains from one specimen sequenced in a study of long-term antiretroviral therapy in people with HIV. Researchers ran immunoSEQ v3.0 at survey level. The assay was immunoSEQ multiplex PCR, and TCRdb's table has in-frame clones only and misses some. The sample lists tens of thousands of clones; about 88% were seen once. Specimen: unsorted PBMCs, collected 0.6 years after starting antiretroviral therapy. These receptor sequences come from a man aged 55 to 70 with HIV.

The gene calls are TRBV6-1 and TRBJ1-1, with D tentatively TRBD1 (6 bases). CDR1 and CDR2 from the germline V gene are MNHNS and SASEGT. Trimming removed 6 bases at V and 7 bases at J, with 21 bases between. CDR3 length: 15 amino acids. DNA of the CDR3: TGTGCCAGCAGCGTAGGCCCAGGGACAAAGTTTGAAGCTTTCTTT. Its translation: CASSVGPGTKFEAFF.

The chain couples TRBV30 to TRBJ1-5; no clear D. CDR3 length equals 15 residues. V was trimmed by 2 bases and J by 0 bases, leaving 11 bases between them. Germline V CDR1 and CDR2: GTSNPN, SVGIG (reference sequence). The CDR3 sequence: CAWSLYYSSNQPQHF. The CDR3 bases are TGTGCCTGGAGTCTCTACTACAGTAGCAATCAGCCCCAGCATTTT.

J is TRBJ2-7 and V is TRBV9; 7 bases agree with TRBD1. This CDR3 has 14 residues. V lost 3 bases to trimming and J lost 6 bases; unmatched junction nucleotides: 9. The germline gives CDR1 SGDLS, CDR2 YYNGEE. The CDR3 sequence is CASSGRTGDPEQYF. The CDR3 DNA reads TGTGCCAGCAGCGGGCGAACAGGGGACCCCGAGCAGTACTTC.

This clone has only one observation. This chain joins TRBV5-1 and TRBJ2-7; D may be TRBD1 (6 bases). Germline CDR1 SGHRS, CDR2 YFSETQ. Between the trimmed V and J ends, which lost 4 bases and 5 bases, there was a span of 7 bases. This CDR3 comprises 11 residues. CDR3 sequence reads: CASSGGHEQYF. In DNA, the CDR3 is TGCGCCAGCAGCGGGGGCCACGAGCAGTACTTC. The full variable domain, rest sourced from reference TRBV5-1 and TRBJ2-7, is KAGVTQTPRYLIKTRGQQVTLSCSPISGHRSVSWYQQTPGQGLQFLFEYFSETQRNKGNFPGRFSGRQFSNSRSEMNVSTLELGDSALYLCASSGGHEQYFGPGTRLTVT.

The chain recombines TRBV2 with TRBJ1-2; D perhaps matches TRBD1 (5 bases). There are 14 residues in the CDR3. Germline assignment: CDR1 SNHLY and CDR2 FYNNEI. V lost 5 bases and J 5 bases, leaving 15 bases between the germline ends. The CDR3 is CASSTGVREYGYTF. The CDR3 DNA is TGTGCCAGCAGTACGGGGGTGAGGGAGTATGGCTACACCTTC.